The present TCR beta chain was sequenced within a study of graft-versus-host responses after intestinal transplantation. Details on this clone: The antigen is unknown.

The repertoire was sequenced with immunoSEQ multiplex PCR; TCRdb's copy has only in-frame clones and lacks some. This sample has some 93,000 clones, with 90% to 95% found just once. The CDR3 loop spans 15 amino acids. V lost 0 bases, J lost 6 bases, and 6 bases stayed unmatched. The germline V gene has CDR1 LGHNA and CDR2 YNFKEQ. The genes are TRBV4-2 and TRBJ2-3; 7 nucleotides match TRBD1. The specimen comprised unstimulated CD8+ T cells sorted from spleen or lymph node cells, sampled before intestinal transplant. The receptor was isolated from a human donor who received an intestinal transplant. CDR3 sequence (DNA): TGTGCCAGCAGCCAAGACTTACAGGGGTTCGATACGCAGTATTTT. Protein: CASSQDLQGFDTQYF.